The clone carrying this T cell receptor (beta chain) was recorded many times. The sample comes from a study of regulatory T cells in long-lasting Graves disease. This sample's time point: newly diagnosed GD, antithyroid drugs for less than 3 months. PBMCs were the source of the RNA used for TCR sequencing. The TCR beta library used iRepertoire HTBI primers with Arm-PCR amplification of CDR3. TCRdb reprocessed the multiplex PCR reads with MiXCR, giving one entry per CDR3 protein. The sample records more than 400,000 distinct CDR3 sequences, around 16% being singletons. V lost 8 bases and J lost 3, with 10 bases in between. From germline, CDR1 is KGHSH and CDR2 LQKENI. The CDR3 is made up of 13 amino acids. These data were also reused for a study on T cells in Graves' hyperthyroidism and ophthalmopathy.

The sample in question was peripheral blood mononuclear cells (PBMCs), obtained at new diagnosis, from a patient treated with antithyroid drugs. The gene calls are TRBV18 and TRBJ2-2, with D tentatively TRBD1 (6 bases). The TCR was taken from a man aged 40-50 years with Graves disease. This CDR3 reads CASSYRDTGELFF. The CDR3, as DNA: TGTGCCAGCAGTTACAGGGACACCGGGGAGCTGTTTTTT.